A single sample gave rise to the 12 T cell receptor beta chains below, sequenced in a study of T cell responses to AZD1222 COVID-19 vaccine. Repertoires were generated with immunoSEQ multiplex PCR, while TCRdb's copy carries only in-frame clones and drops some. Among 150,000 to 200,000 clones listed, about nine tenths were seen once. The sequences come from peripheral blood, collected on day 0 of AZD1222 vaccination. The receptors come from an adult in good health.

V and J are TRBV30 and TRBJ1-2; D is undetermined. CDR1 and CDR2 from the germline V gene are GTSNPN and SVGIG (reference sequence). The germline V and J ends were trimmed by 2 bases and 8 bases, with 12 bases remaining between them. The CDR3 contains 12 residues. The CDR3: CAWSSTAQGYTF. For the CDR3, the DNA is TGTGCCTGGAGTTCCACGGCCCAGGGCTACACCTTC.

The chain's CDR3 is CASSFSQGIGYEQYF. In nucleotides, the CDR3 is TGTGCCAGCAGCTTTAGTCAGGGGATTGGATACGAGCAGTACTTC. V gene TRBV11-2 combines with J gene TRBJ2-7; a possible D gene is TRBD1 (6 bases). The CDR3 contains 15 residues. The V and J ends lost 3 bases and 4 bases respectively, with 16 bases between them. Germline loops: CDR1 SGHAT, CDR2 FQNNGV.

The J gene is TRBJ2-6, the V gene TRBV12-1; the table names TRBD2, a call not compared with the DNA. TRBV12-1 is recorded as a pseudogene. This CDR3 has 21 amino acids. CDR3 DNA: TGTGCCAGCAGCTGGGGGACTAGCGGGGGGCCCTTCCTAGCTGGGGCCAACGTCCTGACTTTC. This gives the protein CASSWGTSGGPFLAGANVLTF.

The chain has TRBV6-5 and TRBJ1-1; the D is unclear. CDR1 is MNHEY, CDR2 SVGAGI, per germline. This CDR3 spans 13 amino acids. The V end was cut by 6 bases, the J end by 3 bases, with 11 bases between. Here the CDR3 reads CASRGSRDTEAFF. The CDR3 DNA sequence: TGTGCCAGCAGGGGGTCCCGGGACACTGAAGCTTTCTTT.

The chain carries TRBV6-2 or TRBV6-3 and TRBJ1-2; 8 positions match TRBD1. CDR3 length equals 15 residues. V trimming: 4 bases; J trimming: 4 bases; junction bases outside the gene matches: 8. Germline CDR1 reads MNHEY; CDR2 reads SVGEGT. The CDR3 protein is CASSSGQGRSYGYTF. The CDR3, as DNA: TGTGCCAGCAGTTCCGGACAGGGTAGGAGCTATGGCTACACCTTC.

The V call is TRBV4-3, the J call TRBJ2-7; D gene uncertain. Trimming shortened V by 4 bases and J by 4 bases, and 17 bases separated the two germline ends. CDR3 length: 15 residues. Germline V CDR1 and CDR2: LGHNA, YSLEER. CDR3 bases: TGCGCCAGCAGCCCTCAAGCGAGAGACCTTTACGAGCAGTACTTC. It encodes CASSPQARDLYEQYF.

The chain combines TRBV19 with TRBJ1-5, with D perhaps matching TRBD1 (6 bases). The CDR3 runs 15 residues. Germline assignment: CDR1 LNHDA and CDR2 SQIVND (reference sequence). With 6 bases removed from V and 2 bases from J, the gap between germline ends came to 14 bases. In nucleotides, the CDR3 is TGTGCCAGTAGAAAGGGGGGAGAGGGCAATCAGCCCCAGCATTTT. It encodes CASRKGGEGNQPQHF.

This rearrangement joins TRBV12-3 or TRBV12-4 to TRBJ2-1, with D possibly TRBD1 on 6 matching bases. CDR3 length: 13 amino acids. Trimming took off 10 bases at V and 3 bases at J, with 13 bases between the two ends. CDR3 region: CATEKDSYNEQFF. DNA of the CDR3: TGTGCCACGGAAAAGGACAGCTACAATGAGCAGTTCTTC.

The V and J genes are TRBV13 and TRBJ2-5; 8 positions agree with TRBD2. The J segment lost 1 base and the V segment lost 5 bases, leaving 18 bases of the junction unmatched. The CDR3 is made up of 19 amino acids. The germline V gene has CDR1 PRHDT and CDR2 FYEKMQ (reference sequence). In nucleotides, the CDR3 is TGTGCCAGCAGCGCCCTTGGAGGGGCTAGCGGGTTGGCCCAAGAGACCCAGTACTTC. Protein product: CASSALGGASGLAQETQYF.

V gene TRBV7-8 combines with J gene TRBJ2-3; TRBD2 aligns across 8 bases. Germline CDR1 and CDR2: SGHVS and FQNEAQ. The length of the CDR3 is 15 residues. V gave up 8 bases and J gave up 2 bases; unmatched junction bases: 9. The CDR3 DNA reads TGTGCCAGCCGAGCCGGGGGGGCTACCACAGATACGCAGTATTTT. It codes for CASRAGGATTDTQYF. The whole variable domain, remainder taken from reference TRBV7-8 and TRBJ2-3, is GAGVSQSPRYKVAKRGQDVALRCDPISGHVSLFWYQQALGQGPEFLTYFQNEAQLDKSGLPSDRFFAERPEGSVSTLKIQRTQQEDSAVYLCASRAGGATTDTQYFGPGTRLTVL.

The V call is TRBV7-9, the J call TRBJ1-1, with 9 bases identical to TRBD1. The CDR3 spans 13 residues. J was trimmed by 11 bases and V by 0 bases; bases with no gene match: 4. CDR1 and CDR2 from the germline V gene are SEHNR and FQNEAQ (reference sequence). The CDR3 reads CASSLAGTGNAFF. CDR3 DNA sequence: TGTGCCAGCAGCTTAGCCGGGACAGGGAACGCTTTCTTT.

This clone has more than one count but fewer than ten. The chain employs TRBV4-3 and TRBJ1-1, with no clear D. CDR1 LGHNA and CDR2 YSLEER come from the germline V gene. Deletions cut 5 bases from V and 0 bases from J, with 7 bases between. The length of the CDR3 is 13 residues. The chain's CDR3 is CASSRALNTEAFF. The CDR3 DNA follows: TGCGCCAGCAGCAGGGCTCTGAACACTGAAGCTTTCTTT.